These 13 T cell receptor beta chains came from one sample sequenced in a study of control samples from healthy donors and cancer patients. The data were produced by immunoSEQ multiplex PCR, yet TCRdb's version contains in-frame clones alone and is incomplete. The table has about 86,000 clones, just over 90% seen once. Sequences were obtained from blood. The receptors were gathered from a woman aged 25-40 years in good health.

The chain couples TRBV12-3 or TRBV12-4 to TRBJ1-2; TRBD1 agrees at 8 bases. CDR3 length: 13 amino acids. Germline trimming cut 2 bases from V and 6 bases from J; bases unmatched to any gene: 2. The CDR3, as DNA: TGTGCCAGCAGTTTACCGGGACAGGATGGCTACACCTTC. Its translation is CASSLPGQDGYTF.

The chain carries TRBV6-6 and TRBJ2-1, with D unresolved. The germline gives CDR1 MNHNY, CDR2 SVGAGI (reference sequence). V was cut by 2 bases and J by 9 bases, with 8 bases left in between. This CDR3 spans 12 amino acids. This CDR3 reads CASSYQRSEQFF. CDR3 coding DNA: TGTGCCAGCAGTTACCAACGGAGTGAGCAGTTCTTC.

This chain links TRBV21-1 with TRBJ1-2; the D call in the table, TRBD1, was not verified against the DNA. TRBV21-1 is designated a pseudogene. This CDR3 region has 11 residues. As DNA, the CDR3 is TGTGCCAGCAGCAAAGGGGGCGGCTACACCTTC. Its protein is CASSKGGGYTF.

The chain is built from TRBV27 and TRBJ2-4; tentative D call: TRBD1 (5 bases). Trimming took 4 bases from V and 7 from J, leaving 14 bases between them. This CDR3 comprises 14 residues. CDR1 is MNHEY and CDR2 is SMNVEV in the germline V gene (reference sequence). CDR3 DNA sequence: TGTGCCAGCAGTTCCCGCCTTGGGGCGAACATTCAGTACTTC. Translating gives CASSSRLGANIQYF.

This clone was observed a few times. The chain links TRBV5-1 to TRBJ1-2; D is possibly TRBD1 (6 bases). V shed 3 bases and J shed 2 bases, with 11 bases lying between them. The CDR3 consists of 14 residues. Germline CDR1 SGHRS, CDR2 YFSETQ. CDR3 in DNA: TGCGCCAGCAGCTCCAACCAGGGGAACTATGGCTACACCTTC. This sequence encodes CASSSNQGNYGYTF. The full variable domain, with the rest looked up from reference TRBV5-1 and TRBJ1-2, is KAGVTQTPRYLIKTRGQQVTLSCSPISGHRSVSWYQQTPGQGLQFLFEYFSETQRNKGNFPGRFSGRQFSNSRSEMNVSTLELGDSALYLCASSSNQGNYGYTFGSGTRLTVV.

The chain uses TRBV9 and TRBJ1-6; D possibly corresponds to TRBD1 (6 bases). The CDR3 covers 12 residues. V was cut by 4 bases and J by 9 bases, with 8 bases left in between. Germline values: CDR1 SGDLS, CDR2 YYNGEE. The CDR3: CASSQGSSPLHF. The CDR3 nucleotides are TGTGCCAGCAGCCAGGGGAGTTCACCCCTCCACTTT. Filled out from reference TRBV9 and TRBJ1-6, the complete variable domain reads DSGVTQTPKHLITATGQRVTLRCSPRSGDLSVYWYQQSLDQGLQFLIQYYNGEERAKGNILERFSAQQFPDLHSELNLSSLELGDSALYFCASSQGSSPLHFGNGTRLTVT.

The J gene is TRBJ2-5, the V gene TRBV19; either TRBD1 or TRBD2 may supply D (6 bases each). Between the trimmed V and J ends, which lost 3 bases and 10 bases, there was a span of 21 bases. The CDR3 spans 15 residues. Germline V gene sequence: CDR1 LNHDA, CDR2 SQIVND (reference sequence). The CDR3 DNA sequence: TGTGCCAGTAGTATGTTCGGGGGCGCGGGTAGGGACCAGTACTTC. Translated: CASSMFGGAGRDQYF.

V is TRBV5-1 and J is TRBJ1-4, with a tentative D call TRBD1 (6 bases). This CDR3 is 13 amino acids long. Germline-derived CDR1 and CDR2 are SGHRS and YFSETQ. The V end lost 4 bases, the J end lost 12 bases, and 16 bases lay between the germline ends. The CDR3 nucleotides read TGCGCCAGCAGCACCACCACAGGGTCGGAACTGTTTTTT. Its protein product is CASSTTTGSELFF. The entire variable domain, with the rest obtained from reference TRBV5-1 and TRBJ1-4, is as follows: KAGVTQTPRYLIKTRGQQVTLSCSPISGHRSVSWYQQTPGQGLQFLFEYFSETQRNKGNFPGRFSGRQFSNSRSEMNVSTLELGDSALYLCASSTTTGSELFFGSGTQLSVL.

This clone was observed a handful of times. The chain combines TRBV5-1 with TRBJ2-2; D tentatively reads TRBD1 or TRBD2 (5 bases each). CDR3 length: 16 amino acids. Germline CDR1 SGHRS, CDR2 YFSETQ. The V end was cut by 2 bases, the J end by 3 bases, with 14 bases between. The CDR3 DNA reads as TGCGCCAGCAGCTTAGGGCCGGGGCCGGACACCGGGGAGCTGTTTTTT. Amino acids: CASSLGPGPDTGELFF. The full variable domain, its missing parts supplied by reference TRBV5-1 and TRBJ2-2, is KAGVTQTPRYLIKTRGQQVTLSCSPISGHRSVSWYQQTPGQGLQFLFEYFSETQRNKGNFPGRFSGRQFSNSRSEMNVSTLELGDSALYLCASSLGPGPDTGELFFGEGSRLTVL.

As regards this clone: One end of the junction does not line up with germline, which may come from a read error. V usage is TRBV10-2 and J usage is TRBJ2-1; 7 nucleotides agree with TRBD2. Germline loops: CDR1 WSHSY, CDR2 SAAADI. This CDR3 spans 15 amino acids. The DNA of the CDR3 is TGCGTCAGCAGTGAATTTTCCGGGAGGTACAATGAGCAGTTCTTC. It specifies CVSSEFSGRYNEQFF.

This chain joins TRBV29-1 and TRBJ1-4, with 8 nucleotides matching TRBD1. CDR1 and CDR2 from the germline V gene are SQVTM and ANQGSEA. The CDR3 runs to 13 residues. The V and J ends lost 7 bases and 8 bases, in that order; junction bases with no gene match: 9. CDR3 sequence: CSGQPNRGEKLFF. The CDR3 bases are TGCAGCGGCCAGCCCAACAGGGGGGAAAAACTGTTTTTT.

V gene TRBV5-1 combines with J gene TRBJ2-7; possibly TRBD1 for D (6 bases). V was cut by 0 bases and J by 8 bases, with 21 bases left in between. The CDR3 is made up of 16 amino acids. Germline-derived CDR1 and CDR2 are SGHRS and YFSETQ. This CDR3 is CASSLDGYSRGGQQYF. The CDR3 nucleotides read TGCGCCAGCAGCTTGGACGGTTATAGCAGGGGTGGGCAGCAGTACTTC.

V gene TRBV5-6 combines with J gene TRBJ1-4; no clear D. Germline CDR1 is SGHDT and CDR2 is YYEEEE. The CDR3 runs 14 residues. Between the trimmed V and J ends, which lost 0 bases and 3 bases, there was a span of 6 bases. Here the CDR3 reads CASSLVGSNEKLFF. The CDR3, as DNA: TGTGCCAGCAGCTTGGTAGGGTCTAATGAAAAACTGTTTTTT.